Given below is one TCR beta chain in context. Its antigen is as yet unknown. The sample originates from a study of CD8 T cells in ankylosing spondylitis. General study results and limits: A TCR beta motif of 7 to 9 highly homologous variants seemed to mark ankylosing spondylitis blood. Clones tied to disease were said to be significantly enriched in matched ankylosing spondylitis synovial fluid. Earlier literature documents some of the motif variants in reactive arthritis synovial fluid and blood.

Molecular-barcoded quantitative 5'-RACE produced these TCR beta libraries. TCRdb ran MiXCR on the 5' RACE reads and lists one entry per CDR3 protein. This table holds about 350,000 distinct CDR3 sequences, 20% to 25% found once. The CDR3 sequence is 16 residues long. The germline V and J ends were trimmed by 2 bases and 2 bases, with 15 bases remaining between them. Germline values: CDR1 SGDLS, CDR2 YYNGEE. The source material was blood, either unsorted or a sorted T cell fraction (not recorded which). The gene calls are TRBV9 and TRBJ2-3; D gene ambiguous. This sequence originates from a male donor with ankylosing spondylitis or in good health (not recorded which). The CDR3 region has the DNA TGTGCCAGCAGCGTGGGTGCCCTAAGCGCCACAGATACGCAGTATTTT. Residues: CASSVGALSATDTQYF.